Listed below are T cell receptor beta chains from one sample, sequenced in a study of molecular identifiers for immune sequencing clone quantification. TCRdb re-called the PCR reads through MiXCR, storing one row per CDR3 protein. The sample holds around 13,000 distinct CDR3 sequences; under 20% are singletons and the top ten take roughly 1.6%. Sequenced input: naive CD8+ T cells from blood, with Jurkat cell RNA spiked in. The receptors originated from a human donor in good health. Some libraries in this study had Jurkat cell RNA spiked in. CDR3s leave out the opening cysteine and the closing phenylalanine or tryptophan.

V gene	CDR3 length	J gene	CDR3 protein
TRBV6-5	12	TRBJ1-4	ASRDGLSNEKLF
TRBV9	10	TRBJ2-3	ASSDWTDTQY
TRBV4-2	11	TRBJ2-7	ASSQVSGGEQY
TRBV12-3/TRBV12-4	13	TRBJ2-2	ASSTGPANTGELF
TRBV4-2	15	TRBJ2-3	ASSQVSANDIRDTQY
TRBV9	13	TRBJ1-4	ASSVWAGPNEKLF
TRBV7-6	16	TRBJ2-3	ASSHGGLAGGGPATQY
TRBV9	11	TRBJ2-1	ASSVIPDNEQF
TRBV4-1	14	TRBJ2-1	ASSQGSGGFGDEQF
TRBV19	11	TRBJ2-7	ASSTGTVNEQY
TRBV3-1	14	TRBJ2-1	ASSPLAGASYNEQF
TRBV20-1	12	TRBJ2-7	SARGTSPTYEQY
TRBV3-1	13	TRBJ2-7	ASSQDIARTYEQY
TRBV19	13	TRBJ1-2	ASSSLGTGPDGYT
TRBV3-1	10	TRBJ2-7	ASSPYGYEQY
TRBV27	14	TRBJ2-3	ASSGWREGLGDTQY
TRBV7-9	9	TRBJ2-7	ASSPGFEQY
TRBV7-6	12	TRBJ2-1	ASSLGGPYNEQF
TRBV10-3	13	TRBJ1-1	AISESGQEGEEAF
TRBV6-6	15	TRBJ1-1	ASSYSIIQGGGSEAF
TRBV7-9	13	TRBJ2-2	ASSPRTGNPGELF
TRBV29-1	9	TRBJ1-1	SVPQGTEAF
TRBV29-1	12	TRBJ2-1	SVEEGRGGYEQF
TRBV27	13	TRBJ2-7	ASSLSATGAYEQY
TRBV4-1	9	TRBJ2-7	ASSENYEQY
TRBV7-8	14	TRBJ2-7	ASSRIAHRGAYEQY
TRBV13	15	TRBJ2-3	ASSLVFRGPSTDTQY
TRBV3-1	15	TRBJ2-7	ASSYSGTGMTSYEQY
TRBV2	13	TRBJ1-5	ASKVWGNSNQPQH
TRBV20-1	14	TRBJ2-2	SAIGLAGGGTGELF
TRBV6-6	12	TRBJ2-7	ASSAGTGTYEQY
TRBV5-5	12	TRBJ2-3	ASSLLRSTDTQY
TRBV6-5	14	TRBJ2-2	ASSKGLVVNTGELF
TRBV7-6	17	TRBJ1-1	ASSLGDLGATGLNTEAF
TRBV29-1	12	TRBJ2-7	SAAGGPSPYEQY
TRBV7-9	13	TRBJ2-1	ASSLTGSSYNEQF
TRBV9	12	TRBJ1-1	ASSTQDGNTEAF
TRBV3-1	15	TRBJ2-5	ASSQVLGGPEPETQY
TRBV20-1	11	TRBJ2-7	SARYGQTYEQY
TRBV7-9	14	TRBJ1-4	ASSSLPGQSDEKLF
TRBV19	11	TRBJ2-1	ASSSGSNNEQF
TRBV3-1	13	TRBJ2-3	ASSQEEWSSDTQY
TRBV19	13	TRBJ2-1	ATQRSRSSYNEQF
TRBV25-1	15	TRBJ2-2	ASSEGLGDLLTGELL
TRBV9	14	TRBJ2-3	ASSPPLAGVTDTQY